One sample yielded the 4 T cell receptor beta chains listed below, sequenced in a study of shared clonotypes between healthy human individuals. Method: immunoSEQ multiplex PCR; TCRdb's copy keeps in-frame clones and lacks some. The sample consists of some 980,000 clones, about three quarters of them appearing once. The sample comprised memory CD4+ T cells sorted from blood. Specified subset: CD45RA-negative fraction. The receptors come from a man between 18 and 29 years old in good health.

There are a few counts of this clone. Other DNA sequences in the sample encode the same CDR3. The chain recombines TRBV6-5 with TRBJ2-3, with a possible D match to TRBD1 (5 bases). The CDR3 consists of 13 residues. Trimming stripped 6 bases from V and 1 base from J, with 8 bases between. Germline V gene lookup returns CDR1 MNHEY and CDR2 SVGAGI. CDR3 sequence (DNA): TGTGCCAGCAGGAAACAGGGCACAGATACGCAGTATTTT. Amino acids: CASRKQGTDTQYF.

V is TRBV18 and J is TRBJ1-5; D remains ambiguous. CDR3 length equals 12 residues. CDR1 and CDR2 from the germline V gene are KGHSH and LQKENI. V lost 5 bases to trimming and J lost 9 bases, with 11 bases between them. As DNA, the CDR3 is TGTGCCAGCTCAAGCGGAGGTGGGCCCCAGCATTTT. This codes for CASSSGGGPQHF.

The chain has TRBV29-1 and TRBJ1-2; D is ambiguous. The V gene's germline CDR1 is SQVTM and CDR2 ANQGSEA. This CDR3 contains 12 residues. Between the trimmed V and J ends, which lost 0 bases and 5 bases, there was a span of 7 bases. DNA for the CDR3: TGCAGCGTTGAAGATCCCATATATGGCTACACCTTC. Translating it yields CSVEDPIYGYTF.

Remarks on this clone: The sample carries other DNA sequences with the same CDR3. V gene TRBV28 combines with J gene TRBJ1-2; no reliable D call. V lost 2 bases and J lost 8, with 9 bases in between. CDR3 length: 12 residues. From germline, CDR1 is MDHEN and CDR2 SYDVKM. CDR3 DNA sequence: TGTGCCAGCAGTTTAGCGGGGAGCGGCTACACCTTC. Residues: CASSLAGSGYTF.